A selection of T cell receptor beta chains follows, all from one sample in a study of blood T cell repertoires in COVID-19. Method: immunoSEQ multiplex PCR; TCRdb's copy keeps in-frame clones and lacks some. This table has under 50,000 clones, about 88% appearing once. Sequencing was performed on peripheral blood. Source of these receptors: a man aged 45-65 years with active COVID-19. Each CDR3 is given with its conserved first and last residue. The order of the fields is clone size, V gene, D gene, J gene, CDR3 DNA, CDR3 protein. D genes are given only for firm matches. Not all rows give a size; the values are once, few, many and, for expanded clones, a class.

clone_size: -; v_call: TRBV25-1; d_call: TRBD2; j_call: TRBJ2-1; cdr3_nt: TGTGCCAGCAGTGATCCCCTCCGGGAGGGATACAATGAGCAGTTCTTC; cdr3_aa: CASSDPLREGYNEQFF
clone_size: -; v_call: TRBV5-1; d_call: TRBD2; j_call: TRBJ2-5; cdr3_nt: TGCGCCAGCAAATGGCCCGGGGGGGTGCAAGAGACCCAGTACTTC; cdr3_aa: CASKWPGGVQETQYF
clone_size: -; v_call: TRBV2; d_call: -; j_call: TRBJ2-3; cdr3_nt: TGTGCCAGCAGTGTTCTGGCGGGCCGCACAGATACGCAGTATTTT; cdr3_aa: CASSVLAGRTDTQYF
clone_size: -; v_call: TRBV7-3; d_call: -; j_call: TRBJ2-3; cdr3_nt: TGTGCCAGCAGTTCGGCGGGCAGTAGCACAGATACGCAGTATTTT; cdr3_aa: CASSSAGSSTDTQYF
clone_size: -; v_call: TRBV12-3/TRBV12-4; d_call: -; j_call: TRBJ2-7; cdr3_nt: TGTGCCAGCAGTTCCCCGAGCTCCTACGAGCAGTACTTC; cdr3_aa: CASSSPSSYEQYF
clone_size: -; v_call: TRBV6-5; d_call: -; j_call: TRBJ1-3; cdr3_nt: TGTGCCAGCAGCCACAACAGGGCTGGAAACACCATATATTTT; cdr3_aa: CASSHNRAGNTIYF
clone_size: -; v_call: TRBV6-5; d_call: -; j_call: TRBJ2-7; cdr3_nt: TGTGCCAGCAGTATTTCCGCAACTTACGAGCAGTACTTC; cdr3_aa: CASSISATYEQYF
clone_size: -; v_call: TRBV28; d_call: -; j_call: TRBJ2-4; cdr3_nt: TGTGCCAGCAGTTTCAGCGGGTACGCCAAAAACATTCAGTACTTC; cdr3_aa: CASSFSGYAKNIQYF
clone_size: -; v_call: TRBV9; d_call: -; j_call: TRBJ2-1; cdr3_nt: TGTGCCAGCAGCGTAGCTAACTACAATGAGCAGTTCTTC; cdr3_aa: CASSVANYNEQFF
clone_size: -; v_call: TRBV28; d_call: TRBD1; j_call: TRBJ1-5; cdr3_nt: TGTGCCAGCAGTGGGACAGATTATAGCAATCAGCCCCAGCATTTT; cdr3_aa: CASSGTDYSNQPQHF
clone_size: once; v_call: TRBV10-1; d_call: -; j_call: TRBJ2-7; cdr3_nt: TGCGCCAGCAGTGAAGGTTGGAGGGACGGGGACGAGCAGTACTTC; cdr3_aa: CASSEGWRDGDEQYF
clone_size: -; v_call: TRBV5-6; d_call: -; j_call: TRBJ1-2; cdr3_nt: TGTGCCAGCAGCTGGGACGACAGGAACTATGGCTACACCTTC; cdr3_aa: CASSWDDRNYGYTF
clone_size: -; v_call: TRBV19; d_call: TRBD1; j_call: TRBJ2-7; cdr3_nt: TGTGCCACCGCGACGGGGAGACAGGGTAACTACGAGCAGTACTTC; cdr3_aa: CATATGRQGNYEQYF
clone_size: -; v_call: TRBV28; d_call: -; j_call: TRBJ1-4; cdr3_nt: TGTGCCAGCAGTTTAAGGCAGGGTTTACCTGCAACTAATGAAAAACTGTTTTTT; cdr3_aa: CASSLRQGLPATNEKLFF
clone_size: -; v_call: TRBV5-1; d_call: TRBD1; j_call: TRBJ1-5; cdr3_nt: TGCGCCAGCAGCTTGGGGGGGACAGTGAGCAATCAGCCCCAGCATTTT; cdr3_aa: CASSLGGTVSNQPQHF